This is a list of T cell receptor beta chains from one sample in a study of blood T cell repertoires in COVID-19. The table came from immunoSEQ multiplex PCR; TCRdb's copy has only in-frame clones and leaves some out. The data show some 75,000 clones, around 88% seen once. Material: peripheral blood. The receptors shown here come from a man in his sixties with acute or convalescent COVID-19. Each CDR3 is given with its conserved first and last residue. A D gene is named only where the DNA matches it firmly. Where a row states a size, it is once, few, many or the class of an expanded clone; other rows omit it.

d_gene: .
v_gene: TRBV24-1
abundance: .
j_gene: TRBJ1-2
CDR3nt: TGTGCCACCAGTGACCCTACAGGGAGCTATGGCTACACCTTC
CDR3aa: CATSDPTGSYGYTF

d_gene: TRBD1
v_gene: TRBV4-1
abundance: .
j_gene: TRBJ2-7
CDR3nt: TGCGCCAGCAGCCAACCCGCCGGGACAGGTTCAAGCTCCTACGAGCAGTACTTC
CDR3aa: CASSQPAGTGSSSYEQYF

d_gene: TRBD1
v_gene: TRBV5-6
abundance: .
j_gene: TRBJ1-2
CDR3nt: TGTGCCAGCAGCCCGGACAGGCTGGGCGATCACACCTTC
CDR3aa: CASSPDRLGDHTF

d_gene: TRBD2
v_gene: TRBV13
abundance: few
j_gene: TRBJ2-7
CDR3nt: TGTGCCAGCAGCGGCCCGGGACTAGCGGGAGGGAGCTCCTACGAGCAGTACTTC
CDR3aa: CASSGPGLAGGSSYEQYF

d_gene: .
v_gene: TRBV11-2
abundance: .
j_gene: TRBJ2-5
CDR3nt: TGTGCCAGCAGCTTCCCCCCGACAGAGGCAATACAAGAGACCCAGTACTTC
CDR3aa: CASSFPPTEAIQETQYF

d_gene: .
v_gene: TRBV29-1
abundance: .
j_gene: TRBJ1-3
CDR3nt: TGCAGCGTCGTCGCCCGGGGACACCCGGTAAACACCATATATTTT
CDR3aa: CSVVARGHPVNTIYF

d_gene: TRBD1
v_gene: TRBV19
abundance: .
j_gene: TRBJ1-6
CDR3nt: TGTGCCAGTTCCGGGACAGTAAATTCACCCCTCCACTTT
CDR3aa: CASSGTVNSPLHF

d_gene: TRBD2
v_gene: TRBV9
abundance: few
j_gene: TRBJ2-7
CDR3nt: TGTGCCAGCAGCGCCCAAGCCGGGGGGGCCAAAAACGAGCAGTACTTC
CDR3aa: CASSAQAGGAKNEQYF

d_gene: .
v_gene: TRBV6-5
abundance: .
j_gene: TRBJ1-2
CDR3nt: TGTGCCAGCAGTTTCAAGGGCGGGGGCTACACCTTC
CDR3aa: CASSFKGGGYTF

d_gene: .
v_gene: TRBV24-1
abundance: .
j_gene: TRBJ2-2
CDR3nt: TGTGCCGCCCAAGGTCAGCCCGGGACCGGGGAGCTGTTTTTT
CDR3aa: CAAQGQPGTGELFF

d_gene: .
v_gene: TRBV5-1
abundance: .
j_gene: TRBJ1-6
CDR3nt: TGCGCCAGCAGCTCCAACAGGGATTCACCCCTCCACTTT
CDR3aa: CASSSNRDSPLHF

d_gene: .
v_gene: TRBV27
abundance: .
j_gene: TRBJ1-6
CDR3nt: TGTGCCAGCAGTCCCCGGAGAAATAATTCACCCCTCCACTTT
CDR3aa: CASSPRRNNSPLHF